Shown below are 9 T cell receptor beta chains from a single sample sequenced in a study of blood T cell repertoires in COVID-19. Measured with immunoSEQ multiplex PCR; TCRdb has only the in-frame clones, and not every one. The table records tens of thousands of clones, around 87% of them present only once. The sequencing input was peripheral blood. These TCRs come from a human donor with acute or convalescent COVID-19. The donor label of this sample is uncertain.

The chain is built from TRBV30 and TRBJ1-1, with D perhaps matching TRBD1 (5 bases). CDR1 and CDR2 from the germline V gene are GTSNPN and SVGIG (reference sequence). The germline V and J ends were trimmed by 2 bases and 0 bases, with 7 bases remaining between them. The CDR3 sequence is 13 residues long. CDR3 loop: CAWSRQLNTEAFF. The CDR3, as DNA: TGTGCCTGGAGTCGACAGCTGAACACTGAAGCTTTCTTT.

The chain uses TRBV6-2 or TRBV6-3 and TRBJ2-3; tentatively, D is TRBD2 (5 bases). There are 19 residues in the CDR3. Trimming took 2 bases from V and 2 from J, leaving 23 bases between them. The germline V gene encodes CDR1 MNHEY and CDR2 SVGEGT. The CDR3, as DNA: TGTGCCAGCAGTTACGGCACTTCCCCCACGGGGTCTTACACAGATACGCAGTATTTT. Its protein is CASSYGTSPTGSYTDTQYF.

The V gene is TRBV27, the J gene TRBJ1-3; 11 bases align to TRBD1. CDR3 length: 16 amino acids. Looked up from germline, CDR1 is MNHEY and CDR2 is SMNVEV (reference sequence). The trim removed 6 bases at V and 0 bases at J, leaving 4 bases unmatched. The CDR3 loop reads CASSQGTGGSGNTIYF. For the CDR3, the DNA is TGTGCCAGCAGCCAAGGGACAGGGGGCTCTGGAAACACCATATATTTT.

The V and J genes are TRBV28 and TRBJ1-1, with 10 nucleotides matching TRBD1. V lost 2 bases to trimming and J lost 3 bases; unmatched junction nucleotides: 0. The CDR3 is made up of 14 amino acids. CDR1 MDHEN and CDR2 SYDVKM come from the germline V gene. The CDR3, as DNA: TGTGCCAGCAGTTTAGGGACAGGGGACACTGAAGCTTTCTTT. It yields the protein CASSLGTGDTEAFF.

The chain couples TRBV11-2 to TRBJ2-2; 7 bases are shared with TRBD2. Germline assignment: CDR1 SGHAT and CDR2 FQNNGV. The junction had 4 bases not matched to a gene; V was cut back by 6 bases and J by 0 bases. The CDR3 has 15 amino acids. CDR3 bases: TGTGCCAGCAGACTAGCGAACACGAACACCGGGGAGCTGTTTTTT. As protein: CASRLANTNTGELFF.

In its sample, this clone was seen a few times. The chain has TRBV7-9 and TRBJ1-1; the D gene is possibly TRBD1 (6 bases). Between the trimmed V and J ends, which lost 5 bases and 8 bases, there was a span of 18 bases. The CDR3 is 14 amino acids. Germline CDR1 and CDR2: SEHNR and FQNEAQ (reference sequence). DNA of the CDR3: TGTGCCAGCAGCCGACGTGAGGAAGGGGGAGAAGCTTTCTTT. It yields the protein CASSRREEGGEAFF. The entire variable domain, with the rest obtained from reference TRBV7-9 and TRBJ1-1, is as follows: DTGVSQNPRHKITKRGQNVTFRCDPISEHNRLYWYRQTLGQGPEFLTYFQNEAQLEKSRLLSDRFSAERPKGSFSTLEIQRTEQGDSAMYLCASSRREEGGEAFFGQGTRLTVV.

V gene TRBV5-4 combines with J gene TRBJ1-1; D not resolved. Germline V gene lookup returns CDR1 SGHNT and CDR2 YYREEE (reference sequence). V gave up 4 bases and J gave up 1 base, with 14 bases separating them. CDR3 size: 15 residues. CDR3 DNA sequence: TGTGCCAGCAGCCCCAAGGAGGGCGGGAACACTGAAGCTTTCTTT. Its translation is CASSPKEGGNTEAFF.

CDR3 DNA: TGTGCCAGTAGTAACAGGACAGACACCATATATTTT. Protein sequence: CASSNRTDTIYF. V is TRBV19 and J is TRBJ1-3; TRBD1 is a possible D gene (6 bases). Trimming removed 4 bases at V and 8 bases at J, with 9 bases between. The CDR3 runs 12 residues. Germline CDR1 reads LNHDA; CDR2 reads SQIVND (reference sequence).

This clone was counted a few times. The chain links TRBV27 to TRBJ2-1, with a possible D match to TRBD2 (7 bases). CDR1 MNHEY and CDR2 SMNVEV come from the germline V gene (reference sequence). The CDR3 runs 15 residues. V lost 3 bases to trimming and J lost 2 bases, with 11 bases between them. CDR3 DNA: TGTGCCAGCAGTTTCAAAGGGGGGGCCTACAATGAGCAGTTCTTC. Translating gives CASSFKGGAYNEQFF.